This TCR beta chain was sequenced for a study of cytomegalovirus exposure and HLA in healthy donors listed by TCRdb under 2017. Regarding the research as a whole: According to a later analysis, the 120 or so validation repertoires were produced on the same platform as the 600 to 850 repertoires of the first cohort. The aim of the study was to test whether cataloging public T cell receptors could identify signatures of past pathogen exposure. Along with the approximately 700-subject first cohort, a separate validation cohort of over a hundred different subjects was used. To predict cytomegalovirus infection status, the study brought together high-throughput TCR immunosequencing, statistical association of individual TCRs with disease status, and machine learning.

V and J lose 11 bases and 0 bases, and a span of 10 bases separates them. Sequences SGHTA (CDR1) and FQGNSA (CDR2) are obtained from the germline V gene. The CDR3 holds 13 amino acids from the cysteine to the phenylalanine. Only the CDR3 part of the read is kept: 39 bases, read in frame from the first base. The research as a whole found: While some public TCRs were present in many individuals, most TCR sequences turned up only very rarely across donors. A few of the identified cytomegalovirus-associated TCR beta chains were confirmed in vitro to be specific for cytomegalovirus antigens. Subsequent analysis determined that TCRs grouped into clusters in the first cohort also showed a tendency toward co-occurrence across the approximately 110 validation repertoires, and approximately 94% of cluster scores exceeded 0. The validation cohort had no HLA typing available for a later analysis, so co-occurrence within that cohort was assessed over all 110 or so repertoires. The authors suggested that the approach could potentially be generalized to other disease states and immunological phenotypes. The classifier was reported to diagnose cytomegalovirus status with high specificity and sensitivity in both the original and validation cohorts. A total of 150 to 200 TCR beta chains were listed by the study as associated with cytomegalovirus.

Donors formed part of the validation cohort, which comprised 95 to 150 subjects and was distinct from the first cohort of 666 subjects. Remarks on this clone: What this receptor recognizes is not known. The sample holds no much larger clone one base away, and base qualities are not on file.

The library was generated by the immunoSEQ multiplex PCR assay. Under the source paper's analysis protocol: A statistical classification framework was built to diagnose cytomegalovirus status from the catalog of TCR beta chain sequences. Sourced from immuneACCESS, this table was stored by TCRdb with only in-frame sequences that have V and J called. A share of the clones is absent; for the studies checked, an unresolved V gene accounts for under half, and the remainder has no known explanation. V, J and clone size derive from that table, while D and trimming were established from the DNA sequence. In all, the sample holds tens of thousands of clones, and around 85% of those were seen once. The ten biggest clones cover 2.5% to 3.5% of the sample.

The rearranged chain carries TRBV7-2 and TRBJ2-2, and perhaps TRBD2 as D gene, on 7 matching bases. The specimen was PBMCs. This TCR derives from a man aged 25-45 years in good health and CMV-seronegative. The bases are TGTGCCTGGGGGGGGCCGAACACCGGGGAGCTGTTTTTT. This gives the protein CAWGGPNTGELFF.